This passage covers 25 T cell receptor beta chains from one sample sequenced in a study of low-dose radiotherapy and immunotherapy resistance in tumors. Primers used for first-strand cDNA, a TRAV- and TRBV-specific set, covered both alpha and beta chains. The PCR that amplified TCRs ran for about 20 cycles, relying on a constant-region primer and a V-primer adapter. MiXCR, run by TCRdb on the reads, gives a single entry per CDR3 protein. The data hold under 15,000 distinct CDR3 sequences, with approximately 57% observed a single time. The receptors were sampled from a human donor with advanced metastatic prostate, ovarian, gallbladder or colorectal cancer (not recorded which). This table probably holds off-target reads from a library built for another chain.

This clonotype has only a few counts. The rearrangement uses TRBV6-2 or TRBV6-3 and TRBJ1-6; the D gene is possibly TRBD1 (6 bases). The CDR3 consists of 17 residues. Trimming took off 0 bases at V and 5 bases at J, with 14 bases between the two ends. CDR1 is MNHEY and CDR2 is SVGEGT in the germline V gene. DNA for the CDR3: TGTGCCAGCAGTTACTCGATGCTGGCAGGGGATAATTCACCCCTCCACTTT. It specifies CASSYSMLAGDNSPLHF.

This rearrangement joins TRBV28 to TRBJ1-5, with D tentatively TRBD1 (6 bases). With 6 bases removed from V and 3 bases from J, the gap between germline ends came to 18 bases. Germline V gives CDR1 MDHEN, CDR2 SYDVKM. The CDR3 length is 16 residues. DNA of the CDR3: TGTGCCAGCAGGAAGGCAGGGGATCGGGCCAATCAGCCCCAGCATTTT. This encodes CASRKAGDRANQPQHF.

The chain recombines TRBV7-2 with TRBJ2-1; 9 bases map to TRBD2. Germline V gene lookup returns CDR1 SGHTA and CDR2 FQGNSA. The CDR3 covers 15 residues. The V gene end was trimmed by 4 bases and the J gene end by 10 bases; junction bases not matched to a gene: 11. CDR3 sequence reads: CASSSGLAGFGEQFF. In nucleotides, the CDR3 is TGTGCCAGCAGCTCGGGGCTAGCGGGGTTTGGGGAGCAGTTCTTC.

The sample holds one count of this clonotype. The chain joins TRBV9 to TRBJ2-6, with D perhaps matching TRBD2 (6 bases). This CDR3 contains 18 residues. Germline CDR1 SGDLS, CDR2 YYNGEE. Trimming pared 0 bases from V and 0 bases from J, leaving 13 bases between. The CDR3, as DNA: TGTGCCAGCAGCGTAGTCGGGGGTCCCCACTCTGGGGCCAACGTCCTGACTTTC. Encoded protein: CASSVVGGPHSGANVLTF.

The chain couples TRBV27 to TRBJ1-1; 10 bases align to TRBD1. V dropped 4 bases and J dropped 6; count of bases not matched to a gene: 11. Germline V gene sequence: CDR1 MNHEY, CDR2 SMNVEV (reference sequence). CDR3 length: 16 residues. The CDR3 nucleotides are TGTGCCAGCAGTTACCGGGACAGGGGTATTATTTCTGAAGCTTTCTTT. Amino acid sequence: CASSYRDRGIISEAFF.

The gene calls are TRBV5-1 and TRBJ1-1; TRBD1 might be the D (5 bases). The V gene lost 4 bases and the J gene lost 5 bases, with 12 bases spanning the gap. CDR3 length: 13 residues. Looked up from germline, CDR1 is SGHRS and CDR2 is YFSETQ. The CDR3 DNA reads TGCGCCAGCAGCGGTCCAGGGTTAACTGAAGCTTTCTTT. Translated, it gives CASSGPGLTEAFF.

This chain joins TRBV7-9 and TRBJ2-7; 7 nucleotides agree with TRBD1. The CDR3 runs 15 residues. V shed 5 bases, J shed 1 base, and the junction held 8 bases outside the gene matches. Germline V gene lookup returns CDR1 SEHNR and CDR2 FQNEAQ (reference sequence). The CDR3 here is CASSRDREPSYEQYF. CDR3 nucleotide sequence: TGTGCCAGCAGCCGAGACAGGGAGCCTTCCTACGAGCAGTACTTC.

The chain links TRBV11-3 to TRBJ2-2; D might be TRBD2 (6 bases). Germline V lookup: CDR1 SGHNT, CDR2 YENEEA. CDR3 length: 14 residues. V was trimmed by 0 bases and J by 6 bases, leaving 8 bases between them. CDR3 residues: CASSLDRDSGELFF. The CDR3 DNA reads TGTGCCAGCAGCTTAGACAGGGACTCCGGGGAGCTGTTTTTT.

In this sample, this clonotype turned up once. DNA for the CDR3: TGTGCCAGCAGCCACCCGACGGGGGGACAAGAGACCCAGTACTTC. It translates to CASSHPTGGQETQYF. The J gene is TRBJ2-5, the V gene TRBV7-2; 7 bases are a match to TRBD2. This CDR3 has 15 residues. Germline CDR1 reads SGHTA; CDR2 reads FQGNSA. Trimming took 5 bases from V and 2 from J; bases not matched to a gene: 8.

The chain carries TRBV6-2 or TRBV6-3 and TRBJ2-7; TRBD2 aligns across 9 bases. CDR1 is MNHEY, CDR2 SVGEGT, per germline. Germline trimming cut 6 bases from V and 7 bases from J; bases unmatched to any gene: 10. There are 14 residues in the CDR3. The CDR3 is CASSKLAGEEEQYF. Here the CDR3 DNA reads TGTGCCAGCAGCAAATTAGCGGGAGAGGAAGAGCAGTACTTC.

This clonotype has only one observation. The J gene is TRBJ1-2, the V gene TRBV28, with D unresolved. Germline V lookup: CDR1 MDHEN, CDR2 SYDVKM. Trimming cost V 5 bases and J 6 bases, with 19 bases left between them. There are 15 residues in the CDR3. The CDR3 bases are TGTGCCAGCAGTCCGGCGGCCCCGTCGGGGAATGGCTACACCTTC. This translates into CASSPAAPSGNGYTF.

This chain uses TRBV28 with TRBJ2-7; TRBD1 matches at 8 bases. Germline loops: CDR1 MDHEN, CDR2 SYDVKM. The V segment lost 3 bases and the J segment 2 bases; nucleotides outside the gene matches: 3. The CDR3 is made up of 14 amino acids. The CDR3, as DNA: TGTGCCAGCAGTTTGACAGGGGCGACCTACGAGCAGTACTTC. It specifies CASSLTGATYEQYF.

The chain links TRBV7-2 to TRBJ1-4, with 9 positions matching TRBD1. The germline V gene has CDR1 SGHTA and CDR2 FQGNSA. The CDR3 sequence is 15 residues long. With 5 bases clipped from V and 8 bases from J, the junction kept 9 bases outside the gene matches. The CDR3 sequence is CASSITGTGFEKLFF. DNA of the CDR3: TGTGCCAGCAGCATAACCGGGACAGGGTTCGAAAAACTGTTTTTT.

The chain recombines TRBV6-2 or TRBV6-3 with TRBJ2-3, with unresolved D. From germline, CDR1 is MNHEY and CDR2 SVGEGT. Trimming took off 7 bases at V and 2 bases at J, with 4 bases between the two ends. The CDR3 runs 11 residues. CDR3 nucleotide sequence: TGTGCCAGCACCAACACAGATACGCAGTATTTT. Protein product: CASTNTDTQYF.

In this sample, this clonotype turned up a few times. The chain has TRBV24-1 and TRBJ2-3; TRBD2 might be the D (5 bases). The germline V gene encodes CDR1 KGHDR and CDR2 SFDVKD. Trimming took off 0 bases at V and 5 bases at J, with 11 bases between the two ends. The CDR3 sequence is 15 residues long. Here the CDR3 DNA reads TGTGCCACCAGTGATTTGGGATCGAGCGGAGATACGCAGTATTTT. This sequence encodes CATSDLGSSGDTQYF.

The rearrangement joins TRBV29-1 to TRBJ2-3; TRBD1 is a possible D gene (5 bases). The CDR3 loop spans 13 amino acids. Germline V gene sequence: CDR1 SQVTM, CDR2 ANQGSEA. Trimming took 4 bases from V and 1 from J, leaving 9 bases between them. The CDR3 sequence: CSVVGRGTDTQYF. CDR3 DNA sequence: TGCAGCGTTGTCGGCAGGGGCACAGATACGCAGTATTTT.

The CDR3 is CASSLLGTSGNTIYF. The CDR3 region has the DNA TGTGCCAGCAGTTTACTGGGAACCTCTGGAAACACCATATATTTT. This rearrangement joins TRBV27 to TRBJ1-3; D uncertain. Germline CDR1 and CDR2: MNHEY and SMNVEV (reference sequence). The CDR3 has 15 amino acids. V was clipped by 2 bases and J by 0 bases, with 8 bases between them.

This clonotype has a handful of counts. The V gene is TRBV4-3, the J gene TRBJ2-7; the D gene could be TRBD1 or TRBD2 (5 bases each). CDR3 length equals 14 residues. Germline values: CDR1 LGHNA, CDR2 YSLEER. The V gene lost 6 bases and the J gene lost 2 bases, with 14 bases spanning the gap. The CDR3 bases are TGCGCCAGCAGTATATGGATGGGACCCTACGAGCAGTACTTC. This gives the protein CASSIWMGPYEQYF.

The chain carries TRBV6-2 or TRBV6-3 and TRBJ1-5; weak D call: TRBD1 (5 bases). Trimming took 5 bases from V and 7 from J, leaving 15 bases between them. This CDR3 spans 14 amino acids. The germline V gene has CDR1 MNHEY and CDR2 SVGEGT. The CDR3 here is CASSGDSGGQPQHF. The CDR3 DNA reads TGTGCCAGCAGTGGGGACTCAGGCGGGCAGCCCCAGCATTTT.

A few counts support this clonotype. The V and J genes are TRBV7-2 and TRBJ1-4, with 10 nucleotides matching TRBD1. The J segment lost 8 bases and the V segment lost 5 bases, leaving 8 bases of the junction unmatched. This CDR3 has 15 amino acids. Germline lookup yields CDR1 SGHTA and CDR2 FQGNSA. This CDR3 reads CASSPRQGAWEKLFF. The CDR3 DNA follows: TGTGCCAGCAGCCCCCGACAGGGGGCTTGGGAAAAACTGTTTTTT.

The chain links TRBV5-6 to TRBJ1-2, with 7 bases that match TRBD1. The CDR3 is 13 residues long. CDR1 SGHDT and CDR2 YYEEEE come from the germline V gene. V trimming: 4 bases; J trimming: 2 bases; junction bases outside the gene matches: 2. CDR3: CASSRDRNYGYTF. Written as DNA, the CDR3 is TGTGCCAGCAGCAGGGACAGAAACTATGGCTACACCTTC.

V usage is TRBV7-2 and J usage is TRBJ2-3, with TRBD2 matching over 10 bases. This CDR3 has 18 amino acids. Losses at the gene ends were 5 bases for V and 1 base for J; bases not matched to a gene: 12. CDR1 and CDR2 from the germline V gene are SGHTA and FQGNSA. This CDR3 is CASSPNSGRALGTDTQYF. DNA of the CDR3: TGTGCCAGCAGCCCGAACAGCGGGAGGGCCCTCGGCACAGATACGCAGTATTTT.

J is TRBJ1-6 and V is TRBV28; D remains unclear. Germline loops: CDR1 MDHEN, CDR2 SYDVKM. V was cut by 5 bases and J by 7 bases, with 15 bases left in between. The CDR3 totals 15 residues. The CDR3 DNA sequence: TGTGCCAGCAGTGGATACCGGGAAACCAATTCACCCCTCCACTTT. Translating gives CASSGYRETNSPLHF.

The J gene is TRBJ2-5, the V gene TRBV14, with a possible D match to TRBD2 (5 bases). Germline CDR1 SGHDN, CDR2 FVKESK. The germline V and J ends were trimmed by 3 bases and 2 bases, with 10 bases remaining between them. CDR3 length equals 14 residues. The CDR3 reads CASSHLGSQETQYF. CDR3 coding DNA: TGTGCCAGCAGCCATTTGGGGAGTCAAGAGACCCAGTACTTC.

This sequence joins TRBV28 and TRBJ2-1; 11 bases align to TRBD2. V gave up 2 bases and J gave up 9 bases; unmatched junction bases: 3. This CDR3 has 14 residues. In germline, CDR1 is MDHEN, CDR2 SYDVKM. The CDR3 coding sequence is TGTGCCAGCAGTTTAATGCTAGCGGGAGGTGAGCAGTTCTTC. Translated, it gives CASSLMLAGGEQFF.